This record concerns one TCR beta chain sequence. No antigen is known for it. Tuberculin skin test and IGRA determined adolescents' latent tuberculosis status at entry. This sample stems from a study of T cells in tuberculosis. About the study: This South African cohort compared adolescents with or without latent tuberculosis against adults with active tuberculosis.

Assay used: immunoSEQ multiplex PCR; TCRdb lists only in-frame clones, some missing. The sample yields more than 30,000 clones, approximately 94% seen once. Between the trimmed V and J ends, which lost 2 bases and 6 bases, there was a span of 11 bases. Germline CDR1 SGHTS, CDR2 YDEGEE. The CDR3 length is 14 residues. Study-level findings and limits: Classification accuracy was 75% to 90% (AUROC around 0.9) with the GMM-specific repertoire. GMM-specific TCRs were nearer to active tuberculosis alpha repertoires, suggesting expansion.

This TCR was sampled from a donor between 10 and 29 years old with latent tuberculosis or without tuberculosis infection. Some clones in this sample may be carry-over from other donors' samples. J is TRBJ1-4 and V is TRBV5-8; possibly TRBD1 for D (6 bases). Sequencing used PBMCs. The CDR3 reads CASSLQGKDEKLFF. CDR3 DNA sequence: TGTGCCAGCAGCTTACAGGGAAAGGATGAAAAACTGTTTTTT.